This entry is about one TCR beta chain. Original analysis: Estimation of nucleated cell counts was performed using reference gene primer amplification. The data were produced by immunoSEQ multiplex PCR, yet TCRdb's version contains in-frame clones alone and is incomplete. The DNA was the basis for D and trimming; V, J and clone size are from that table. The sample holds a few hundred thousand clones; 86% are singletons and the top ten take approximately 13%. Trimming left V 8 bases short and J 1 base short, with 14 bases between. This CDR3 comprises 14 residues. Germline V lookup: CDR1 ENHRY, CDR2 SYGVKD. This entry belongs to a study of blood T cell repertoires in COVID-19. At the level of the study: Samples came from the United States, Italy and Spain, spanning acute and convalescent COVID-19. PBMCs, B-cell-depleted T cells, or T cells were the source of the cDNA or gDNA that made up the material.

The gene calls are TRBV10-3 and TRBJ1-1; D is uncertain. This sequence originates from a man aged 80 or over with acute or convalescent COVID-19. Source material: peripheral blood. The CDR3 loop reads CAIREEIGNTEAFF. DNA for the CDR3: TGTGCCATCCGAGAAGAAATCGGGAACACTGAAGCTTTCTTT.